A single TCR beta chain is shown here with its context. This sample is drawn from a study of technical replicates of blood from a handful of donors. CDR1 is SQVTM and CDR2 is ANQGSEA in the germline V gene. J was trimmed by 6 bases and V by 6 bases; bases with no gene match: 11. The CDR3 consists of 14 residues. TCRdb keeps only in-frame clones here, not all; method: immunoSEQ multiplex PCR. The top ten hold 0.25% of the sample, which has around 79,000 clones, roughly 91% seen once. The chain links TRBV29-1 to TRBJ1-2, with 9 bases lining up with TRBD1. Sequencing was carried out using T cells isolated from PBMCs. The clonotype comes from a human donor in good health. The CDR3 loop is CSVRRGTGWDGYTF. CDR3 DNA sequence: TGCAGCGTCCGCCGAGGGACAGGGTGGGATGGCTACACCTTC.